The 15 T cell receptor beta chains reported below all come from one sample, sequenced in a study of T cell clones after liver transplantation (dated by TCRdb to between 2019 and 2020). The library came from the immunoSEQ multiplex PCR assay. Not all clones reach the TCRdb copy of this immuneACCESS table, which keeps in-frame sequences only. Checked studies attribute under half of the gap to unresolved V genes and leave the rest unexplained. This sample holds 95,000 to 130,000 clones; approximately 90% were observed only once. The ten largest clones capture 0.65% to 0.95% of the sample. Sequenced here: CD4+ T cells from blood, sampled 12 months after liver transplant. These receptors all come from a human patient who received a liver transplant. A transplant means some T cells may be of graft donor rather than patient origin.

The chain couples TRBV7-3 to TRBJ2-3; D remains unclear. V was shortened by 5 bases and J by 5 bases, with 17 bases between the two germline ends. Germline assignment: CDR1 SGHTA and CDR2 FQGTGA. The CDR3 spans 15 residues. In nucleotides, the CDR3 is TGTGCCAGCAGCCCCGGGCAGGTAGGCGGAGATACGCAGTATTTT. This translates into CASSPGQVGGDTQYF. The full variable domain, with the rest looked up from reference TRBV7-3 and TRBJ2-3, is GAGVSQTPSNKVTEKGKYVELRCDPISGHTALYWYRQSLGQGPEFLIYFQGTGAADDSGLPNDRFFAVRPEGSVSTLKIQRTERGDSAVYLCASSPGQVGGDTQYFGPGTRLTVL.

The chain employs TRBV7-2 and TRBJ2-7; TRBD2 aligns across 9 bases. Germline CDR1 SGHTA, CDR2 FQGNSA. Unmatched junction bases numbered 9, after V lost 0 bases and J lost 3 bases. The CDR3 contains 17 residues. The CDR3 loop is CASSLAKGTSQNYEQYF. The CDR3 coding sequence is TGTGCCAGCAGCTTAGCCAAAGGGACTAGCCAGAACTACGAGCAGTACTTC.

This clone appeared a single time. The rearrangement links TRBV7-6 to TRBJ2-3, with TRBD2 matching 12 bases. Trimming took 1 base from V and 3 from J; bases not matched to a gene: 5. The germline V gene encodes CDR1 SGHVS and CDR2 FNYEAQ. The CDR3 loop spans 17 amino acids. The CDR3 loop is CASSLGTSGIGTDTQYF. Written as DNA, the CDR3 is TGTGCCAGCAGCTTAGGGACTAGCGGGATTGGGACAGATACGCAGTATTTT.

In this sample, this clone turned up once. The gene calls are TRBV28 and TRBJ2-5; 10 bases are shared with TRBD2. J was trimmed by 4 bases and V by 7 bases; bases with no gene match: 9. This CDR3 spans 15 amino acids. Germline V CDR1 and CDR2: MDHEN, SYDVKM. In DNA, the CDR3 is TGTGCCAGCACCCCGAGCGGGAGGGCCGCAGAGACCCAGTACTTC. This sequence encodes CASTPSGRAAETQYF.

In nucleotides, the CDR3 is TGTGCCAGCAGCTTGCGGCAGGGGGGGTCCTACGAGCAGTACTTC. Its translation: CASSLRQGGSYEQYF. The V gene is TRBV5-4, the J gene TRBJ2-7, with D perhaps being TRBD1 or TRBD2 (7 bases each). Germline CDR1 and CDR2: SGHNT and YYREEE (reference sequence). Trimming removed 1 base from V and 1 base from J, with 12 bases in between. CDR3 length equals 15 residues.

The chain is built from TRBV2 and TRBJ1-5; D not certain. The CDR3 runs 14 residues. Trimming pared 6 bases from V and 2 bases from J, leaving 11 bases between. In germline, CDR1 is SNHLY, CDR2 FYNNEI. The CDR3 reads CASSASMGNQPQHF. DNA for the CDR3: TGTGCCAGCAGCGCCTCTATGGGCAATCAGCCCCAGCATTTT.

This clone appeared a few times. This chain joins TRBV29-1 and TRBJ2-1, with no clear D. V gave up 4 bases and J gave up 6 bases, with 13 bases separating them. The CDR3 length is 13 residues. In germline, CDR1 is SQVTM, CDR2 ANQGSEA. CDR3 loop: CSVANSRSNEQFF. CDR3 nucleotide sequence: TGCAGCGTTGCTAACAGCCGCAGCAATGAGCAGTTCTTC.

This chain's CDR3 is CASSLGGLAGGSTDTQYF. The CDR3, as DNA: TGCGCCAGCAGCTTGGGCGGACTAGCGGGAGGGTCAACAGATACGCAGTATTTT. This chain links TRBV5-1 with TRBJ2-3; 15 bases align to TRBD2. Germline values: CDR1 SGHRS, CDR2 YFSETQ. The V and J ends lost 0 bases and 3 bases, in that order; junction bases with no gene match: 5. The CDR3 runs to 18 residues.

The rearrangement links TRBV11-3 to TRBJ2-3; D is unresolved. This CDR3 region has 14 residues. Trimming stripped 5 bases from V and 2 bases from J, with 11 bases between. Germline V gene sequence: CDR1 SGHNT, CDR2 YENEEA. DNA of the CDR3: TGTGCCAGCAGCCCACGCCGGCACACAGATACGCAGTATTTT. Encoded protein: CASSPRRHTDTQYF.

This clone appeared once. The rearrangement joins TRBV27 to TRBJ2-1; no reliable D call. Germline CDR1 MNHEY, CDR2 SMNVEV (reference sequence). Trimming removed 6 bases at V and 0 bases at J, with 12 bases between. The length of the CDR3 is 15 residues. The CDR3: CASSNYESSYNEQFF. CDR3 nucleotides: TGTGCCAGCAGCAACTACGAGAGCTCCTACAATGAGCAGTTCTTC.

This sequence joins TRBV28 and TRBJ1-2; D unresolved. Germline assignment: CDR1 MDHEN and CDR2 SYDVKM. The germline V and J ends were trimmed by 6 bases and 0 bases, with 8 bases remaining between them. The CDR3 covers 13 residues. The CDR3 reads CASSTTSNYGYTF. CDR3 DNA: TGTGCCAGCAGCACTACTTCTAACTATGGCTACACCTTC.

This clone occurred a few times. The chain recombines TRBV4-1 with TRBJ2-6; D may be TRBD1 (5 bases). Trimming removed 2 bases from V and 2 bases from J, with 16 bases in between. The CDR3 extends over 18 amino acids. Germline-derived CDR1 and CDR2 are MGHRA and YSYEKL. The CDR3 nucleotides are TGCGCCAGCAGCCAAATCCGAAACAGGTTTACTGGGGCCAACGTCCTGACTTTC. This encodes CASSQIRNRFTGANVLTF.

V and J are TRBV13 and TRBJ2-7; TRBD2 agrees at 10 bases. The CDR3 runs to 13 residues. Per germline, CDR1 PRHDT and CDR2 FYEKMQ (reference sequence). Germline trimming cut 5 bases from V and 6 bases from J; bases unmatched to any gene: 4. The CDR3: CASSLRLAGEQYF. The CDR3 nucleotides read TGTGCCAGCAGCCTTCGACTAGCGGGCGAGCAGTACTTC.

This rearrangement joins TRBV4-3 to TRBJ2-2; D possibly corresponds to TRBD2 (6 bases). This CDR3 comprises 14 residues. Germline values: CDR1 LGHNA, CDR2 YSLEER. V was cut by 4 bases and J by 6 bases, with 12 bases left in between. For the CDR3, the DNA is TGCGCCAGCAGCCTCTCGTGGGGGGCCGGGGAGCTGTTTTTT. Its protein product is CASSLSWGAGELFF.

V and J are TRBV30 and TRBJ2-7; TRBD1 matches at 8 bases. Trimming cost V 0 bases and J 1 base; bases outside gene matches: 17. The germline V gene has CDR1 GTSNPN and CDR2 SVGIG (reference sequence). This CDR3 has 19 residues. CDR3 in amino acids: CAWSVRTGNLGGLSYEQYF. The CDR3, as DNA: TGTGCCTGGAGTGTCAGGACAGGGAATTTAGGCGGGCTATCCTACGAGCAGTACTTC.